The 18 T cell receptor beta chains below all came from one sample that was sequenced in a study of blood T cell repertoires in COVID-19. Using immunoSEQ multiplex PCR, the repertoire was profiled, and TCRdb retains in-frame clones only, with some absent. There are tens of thousands of clones in the sample; just over 85% occur only once, and 2.6% lies in the top ten. What was sequenced was peripheral blood. These receptors came from an elderly woman with COVID-19, enrolled during active disease.

The chain carries TRBV28 and TRBJ2-7; D might be TRBD2 (5 bases). The CDR3 covers 14 residues. V lost 5 bases and J lost 2, with 13 bases in between. The germline V gene has CDR1 MDHEN and CDR2 SYDVKM. CDR3 amino acids: CASSIAGIAYEQYF. DNA for the CDR3: TGTGCCAGCAGTATTGCGGGCATCGCCTACGAGCAGTACTTC.

The rearrangement joins TRBV2 to TRBJ1-1; D uncertain. The CDR3 spans 15 residues. Germline CDR1 SNHLY, CDR2 FYNNEI. Trimming took off 5 bases at V and 0 bases at J, with 13 bases between the two ends. In DNA form, the CDR3 reads TGTGCCAGCAGTCGGCGGCAGACCGTGAACACTGAAGCTTTCTTT. Amino acid sequence: CASSRRQTVNTEAFF.

The gene calls are TRBV7-2 and TRBJ2-7; TRBD2 matches at 7 bases. With 1 base clipped from V and 4 bases from J, the junction kept 7 bases outside the gene matches. This CDR3 region has 15 residues. Germline V CDR1 and CDR2: SGHTA, FQGNSA. The CDR3 bases are TGTGCCAGCAGCTTAGGGGGGGGGACGCCATACGAGCAGTACTTC. Translated: CASSLGGGTPYEQYF.

The chain uses TRBV6-5 and TRBJ1-4; D might be TRBD1 (5 bases). Germline V lookup: CDR1 MNHEY, CDR2 SVGAGI. V lost 4 bases to trimming and J lost 7 bases, with 10 bases between them. There are 13 residues in the CDR3. CDR3 nucleotides: TGTGCCAGCAGTTCAGGGTGGAGTGAAAAACTGTTTTTT. Translated: CASSSGWSEKLFF.

V and J are TRBV5-6 and TRBJ2-4, with 8 bases that match TRBD2. CDR1 and CDR2 (germline): SGHDT, YYEEEE. Trimming cost V 0 bases and J 6 bases; bases outside gene matches: 5. The CDR3 consists of 15 residues. The CDR3 loop is CASSLVGRVRNIQYF. The CDR3 DNA reads as TGTGCCAGCAGCTTGGTCGGGAGGGTTAGAAACATTCAGTACTTC.

V gene TRBV6-6 combines with J gene TRBJ2-7, with 8 bases that match TRBD1. The ends lost 6 bases at V and 6 bases at J; junction bases unmatched: 10. The CDR3 extends over 14 amino acids. Looked up from germline, CDR1 is MNHNY and CDR2 is SVGAGI (reference sequence). CDR3 nucleotides: TGTGCCAGCAGCCATGGACAGGGTCTCGCCGAGCAGTACTTC. Translated: CASSHGQGLAEQYF.

The chain is built from TRBV9 and TRBJ2-2; TRBD1 aligns across 9 bases. Germline CDR1 is SGDLS and CDR2 is YYNGEE. CDR3 length equals 19 residues. Unmatched junction bases numbered 15, after V lost 4 bases and J lost 2 bases. The CDR3 sequence: CASSPGSSGQGDNTGELFF. The CDR3 coding sequence is TGTGCCAGCAGCCCAGGATCCTCGGGACAGGGAGATAACACCGGGGAGCTGTTTTTT.

The chain links TRBV7-9 to TRBJ1-1; D is possibly TRBD1 (6 bases). Trimming left V 4 bases short and J 10 bases short, with 13 bases between. Germline loops: CDR1 SEHNR, CDR2 FQNEAQ (reference sequence). The CDR3 runs to 12 residues. CDR3 amino acids: CASSWDTGLAFF. Here the CDR3 DNA reads TGTGCCAGCAGCTGGGATACAGGGCTAGCTTTCTTT.

A few counts support this clone. The CDR3 protein is CASSDRVRNYGYTF. CDR3 coding DNA: TGTGCCAGTAGTGACAGGGTTCGAAACTATGGCTACACCTTC. This chain uses TRBV19 with TRBJ1-2; 7 bases are shared with TRBD1. Trimming took 5 bases from V and 2 from J; bases not matched to a gene: 5. The CDR3 totals 14 residues. The germline V gene encodes CDR1 LNHDA and CDR2 SQIVND (reference sequence).

The CDR3 region is CASSQTGAVGYTF. The CDR3 nucleotides are TGTGCCAGCAGCCAAACAGGGGCTGTTGGCTACACCTTC. The gene calls are TRBV7-9 and TRBJ1-2; 7 positions match TRBD1. Germline V gene data show CDR1 as SEHNR and CDR2 as FQNEAQ (reference sequence). This CDR3 contains 13 residues. Losses at the gene ends were 5 bases for V and 7 bases for J; bases not matched to a gene: 7.

The V and J genes are TRBV5-1 and TRBJ2-6; D unclear. This CDR3 has 14 residues. Germline values: CDR1 SGHRS, CDR2 YFSETQ. V lost 4 bases and J lost 4, with 9 bases in between. The CDR3 is CASSPLRGANVLTF. The CDR3 DNA reads as TGCGCCAGCAGCCCGTTGCGGGGGGCCAACGTCCTGACTTTC.

This clone was found once. This chain links TRBV10-2 with TRBJ1-4; tentatively, D is TRBD1 (6 bases). The CDR3 is made up of 14 amino acids. The germline gives CDR1 WSHSY, CDR2 SAAADI. Trimming took 6 bases from V and 4 from J, leaving 12 bases between them. The CDR3 sequence: CASSLTGHNEKLFF. The CDR3 region has the DNA TGCGCCAGCAGCTTGACAGGTCATAATGAAAAACTGTTTTTT.

This clone has a single count. The DNA for the CDR3 is TGTGCCAGCAGGCCGAGAGGGGGCAGATATGGCTACACCTTC. Protein sequence: CASRPRGGRYGYTF. The V gene is TRBV5-4, the J gene TRBJ1-2; 7 bases map to TRBD1. V trimming: 5 bases; J trimming: 5 bases; junction bases outside the gene matches: 9. CDR1 is SGHNT, CDR2 YYREEE, per germline (reference sequence). The CDR3 runs to 14 residues.

DNA for the CDR3: TGTGCCAGCAGCTTGAGGCTTTCCACAGATACGCAGTATTTT. Translating gives CASSLRLSTDTQYF. The chain couples TRBV11-2 to TRBJ2-3; D is uncertain. This CDR3 is 14 amino acids long. In germline, CDR1 is SGHAT, CDR2 FQNNGV. The V gene lost 3 bases and the J gene lost 2 bases, with 9 bases spanning the gap.

The chain uses TRBV27 and TRBJ1-6; 9 bases match TRBD1. The CDR3 totals 15 residues. CDR1 is MNHEY, CDR2 SMNVEV, per germline (reference sequence). Trimming cost V 3 bases and J 8 bases; bases outside gene matches: 5. For the CDR3, the DNA is TGTGCCAGCAGTTTCCGGACAGGGGCCGATTCACCCCTCCACTTT. This sequence encodes CASSFRTGADSPLHF.

The rearrangement links TRBV7-8 to TRBJ1-2; possibly TRBD1 for D (5 bases). The CDR3 extends over 14 amino acids. Trimming pared 4 bases from V and 8 bases from J, leaving 17 bases between. Germline lookup yields CDR1 SGHVS and CDR2 FQNEAQ. CDR3 loop: CASSSNQGLGGYTF. The DNA for the CDR3 is TGTGCCAGCAGCTCAAATCAGGGTTTGGGCGGCTACACCTTC.

Turning to this clone: The CDR3 ends on some other residue instead of the conserved phenylalanine or tryptophan, so this is likely a read error. The J gene is TRBJ1-2, the V gene TRBV27; tentative D call: TRBD1 (5 bases). V was clipped by 9 bases and J by 4 bases, with 24 bases between them. The germline V gene encodes CDR1 MNHEY and CDR2 SMNVEV (reference sequence). The CDR3 consists of 16 residues. The DNA for the CDR3 is TGTGCCAGACCCCCCCGGGGGACTCCTAGAGGCTATGGCTACACCCTC. Residues: CARPPRGTPRGYGYTL.

V and J are TRBV19 and TRBJ2-7; D may be TRBD1 (6 bases). Germline V lookup: CDR1 LNHDA, CDR2 SQIVND (reference sequence). The V end was cut by 5 bases, the J end by 7 bases, with 15 bases between. The CDR3 totals 13 residues. The CDR3 sequence is CASSWGLGREQYF. CDR3 DNA: TGTGCCAGTAGTTGGGGGCTCGGGCGAGAGCAGTACTTC.